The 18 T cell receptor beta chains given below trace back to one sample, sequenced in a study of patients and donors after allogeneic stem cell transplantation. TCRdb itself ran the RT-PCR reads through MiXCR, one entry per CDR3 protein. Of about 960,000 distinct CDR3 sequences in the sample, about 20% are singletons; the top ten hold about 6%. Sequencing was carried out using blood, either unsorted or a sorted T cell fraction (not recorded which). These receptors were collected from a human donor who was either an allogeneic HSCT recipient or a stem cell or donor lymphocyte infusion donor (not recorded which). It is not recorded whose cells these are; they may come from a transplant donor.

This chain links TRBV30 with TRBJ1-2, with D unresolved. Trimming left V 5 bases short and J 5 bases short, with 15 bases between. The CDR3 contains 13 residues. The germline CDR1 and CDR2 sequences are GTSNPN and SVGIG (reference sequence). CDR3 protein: CAWEGFEGYGYTF. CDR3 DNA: TGTGCCTGGGAGGGTTTTGAGGGATATGGCTACACCTTC. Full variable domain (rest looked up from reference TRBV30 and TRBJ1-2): SQTIHQWPATLVQPVGSPLSLECTVEGTSNPNLYWYRQAAGRGLQLLFYSVGIGQISSEVPQNLSASRPQDRQFILSSKKLLLSDSGFYLCAWEGFEGYGYTFGSGTRLTVV.

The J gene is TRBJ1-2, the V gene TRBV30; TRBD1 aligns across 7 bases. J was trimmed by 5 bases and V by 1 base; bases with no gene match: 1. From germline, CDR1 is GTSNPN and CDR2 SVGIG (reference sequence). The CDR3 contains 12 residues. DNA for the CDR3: TGTGCCTGGAGTGGGACAGGTTATGGCTACACCTTC. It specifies CAWSGTGYGYTF.

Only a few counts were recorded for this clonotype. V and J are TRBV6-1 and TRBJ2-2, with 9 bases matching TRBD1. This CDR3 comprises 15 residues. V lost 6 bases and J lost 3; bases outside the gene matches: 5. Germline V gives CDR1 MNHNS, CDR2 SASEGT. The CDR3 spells CASSVQGADTGELFF. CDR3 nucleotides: TGTGCCAGCAGCGTACAGGGGGCGGACACCGGGGAGCTGTTTTTT.

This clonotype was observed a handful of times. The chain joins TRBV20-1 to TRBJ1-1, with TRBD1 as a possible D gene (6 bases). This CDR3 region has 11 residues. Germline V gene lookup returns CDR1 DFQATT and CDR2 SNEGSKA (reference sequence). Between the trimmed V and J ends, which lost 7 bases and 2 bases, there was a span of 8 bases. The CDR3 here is CSEDSNTEAFF. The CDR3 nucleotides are TGCAGTGAGGACAGTAACACTGAAGCTTTCTTT.

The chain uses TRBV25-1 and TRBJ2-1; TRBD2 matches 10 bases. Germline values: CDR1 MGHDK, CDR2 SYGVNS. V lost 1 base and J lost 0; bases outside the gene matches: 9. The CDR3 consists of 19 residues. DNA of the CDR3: TGTGCCAGCAGTGAATTTTTACTAGCGGGGCATAGCTCCTACAATGAGCAGTTCTTC. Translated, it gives CASSEFLLAGHSSYNEQFF.

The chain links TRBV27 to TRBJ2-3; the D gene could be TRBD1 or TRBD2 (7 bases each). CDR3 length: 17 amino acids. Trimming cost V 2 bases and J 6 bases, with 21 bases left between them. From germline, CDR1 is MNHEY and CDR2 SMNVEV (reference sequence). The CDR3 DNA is TGTGCCAGCAGTTTAAGGTCCAGCGGGACCAGGGGGGATACGCAGTATTTT. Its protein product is CASSLRSSGTRGDTQYF.

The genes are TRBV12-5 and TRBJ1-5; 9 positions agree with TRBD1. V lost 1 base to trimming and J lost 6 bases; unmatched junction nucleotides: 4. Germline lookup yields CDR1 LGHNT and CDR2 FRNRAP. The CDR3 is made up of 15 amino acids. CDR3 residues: CASGLGDRVGQPQHF. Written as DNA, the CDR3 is TGTGCTAGTGGTTTGGGGGACAGGGTGGGTCAGCCCCAGCATTTT.

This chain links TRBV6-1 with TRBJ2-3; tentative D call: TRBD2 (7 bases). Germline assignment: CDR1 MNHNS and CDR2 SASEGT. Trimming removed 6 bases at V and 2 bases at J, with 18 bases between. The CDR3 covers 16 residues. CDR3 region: CASRVAPGGVTDTQYF. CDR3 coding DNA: TGTGCCAGCAGAGTGGCCCCGGGGGGCGTCACAGATACGCAGTATTTT.

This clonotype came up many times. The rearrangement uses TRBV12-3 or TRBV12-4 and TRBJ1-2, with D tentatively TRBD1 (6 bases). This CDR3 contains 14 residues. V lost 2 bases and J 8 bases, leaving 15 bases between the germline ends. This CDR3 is CASSLPEQGYGYTF. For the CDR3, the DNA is TGTGCCAGCAGTTTACCGGAACAGGGCTACGGCTACACCTTC.

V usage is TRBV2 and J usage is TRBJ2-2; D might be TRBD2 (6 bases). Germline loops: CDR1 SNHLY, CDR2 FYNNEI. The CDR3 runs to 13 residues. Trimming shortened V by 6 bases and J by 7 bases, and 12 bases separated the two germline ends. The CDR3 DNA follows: TGTGCCAGCAGAGCCGGGACTCTCGGGGAGCTGTTTTTT. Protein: CASRAGTLGELFF.

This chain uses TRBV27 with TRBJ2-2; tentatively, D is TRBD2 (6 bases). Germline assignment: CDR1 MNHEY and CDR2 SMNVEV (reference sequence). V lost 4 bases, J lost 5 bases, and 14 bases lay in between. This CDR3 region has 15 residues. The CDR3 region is CASSSEGAGTGELFF. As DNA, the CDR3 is TGTGCCAGCAGTTCGGAGGGAGCGGGTACCGGGGAGCTGTTTTTT.

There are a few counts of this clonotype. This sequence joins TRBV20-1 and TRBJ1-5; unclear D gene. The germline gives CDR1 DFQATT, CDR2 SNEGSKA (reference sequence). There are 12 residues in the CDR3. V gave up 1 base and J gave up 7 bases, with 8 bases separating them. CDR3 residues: CSARVGTQPQHF. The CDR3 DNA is TGCAGTGCTAGAGTCGGAACACAGCCCCAGCATTTT.

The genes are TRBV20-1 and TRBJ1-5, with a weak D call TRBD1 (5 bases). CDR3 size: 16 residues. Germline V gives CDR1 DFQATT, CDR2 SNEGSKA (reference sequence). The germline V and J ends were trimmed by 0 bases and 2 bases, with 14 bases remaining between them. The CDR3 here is CSARDFREGGNQPQHF. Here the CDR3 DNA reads TGCAGTGCTAGAGACTTCAGGGAAGGGGGCAATCAGCCCCAGCATTTT.

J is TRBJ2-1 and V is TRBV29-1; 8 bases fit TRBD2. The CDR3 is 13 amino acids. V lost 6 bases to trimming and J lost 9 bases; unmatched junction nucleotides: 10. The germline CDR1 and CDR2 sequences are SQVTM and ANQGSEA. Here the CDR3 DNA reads TGCAGCGTGACTAGCGACCTTGCGGGTGAGCAGTTCTTC. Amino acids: CSVTSDLAGEQFF.

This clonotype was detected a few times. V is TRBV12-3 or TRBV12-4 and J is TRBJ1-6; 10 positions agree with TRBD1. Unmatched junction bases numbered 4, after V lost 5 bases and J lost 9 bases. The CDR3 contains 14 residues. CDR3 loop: CASSPGQGLSPLHF. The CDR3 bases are TGTGCCAGCAGTCCGGGACAGGGGCTTTCACCCCTCCACTTT.

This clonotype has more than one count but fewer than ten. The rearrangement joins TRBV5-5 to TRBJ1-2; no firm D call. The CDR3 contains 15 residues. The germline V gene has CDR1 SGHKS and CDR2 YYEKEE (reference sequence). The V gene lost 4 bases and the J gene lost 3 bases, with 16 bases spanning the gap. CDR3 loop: CASSTSSRRDYGYTF. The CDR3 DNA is TGTGCCAGCAGCACCAGTTCGAGGAGGGACTATGGCTACACCTTC. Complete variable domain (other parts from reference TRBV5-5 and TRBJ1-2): DAGVTQSPTHLIKTRGQQVTLRCSPISGHKSVSWYQQVLGQGPQFIFQYYEKEERGRGNFPDRFSARQFPNYSSELNVNALLLGDSALYLCASSTSSRRDYGYTFGSGTRLTVV.

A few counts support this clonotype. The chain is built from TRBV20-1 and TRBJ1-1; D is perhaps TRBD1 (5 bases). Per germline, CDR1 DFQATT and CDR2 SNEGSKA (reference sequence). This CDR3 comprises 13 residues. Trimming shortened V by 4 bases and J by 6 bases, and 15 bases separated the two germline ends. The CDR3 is CSAMARGSPEAFF. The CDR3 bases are TGCAGTGCTATGGCGAGGGGTTCCCCTGAAGCTTTCTTT.

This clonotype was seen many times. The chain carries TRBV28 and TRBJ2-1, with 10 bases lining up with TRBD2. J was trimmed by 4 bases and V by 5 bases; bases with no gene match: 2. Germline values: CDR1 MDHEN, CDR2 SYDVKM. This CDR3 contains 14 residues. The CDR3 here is CASSRLAGYNEQFF. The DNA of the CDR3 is TGTGCCAGCAGTCGACTAGCGGGTTACAATGAGCAGTTCTTC.